This T cell receptor beta chain comes out of a study of metastatic and nonmetastatic thyroid tumors. Study processing details: What underpinned the distant-metastasis classifier for papillary thyroid cancer was the set of CDR3 differences across clinicopathological groups. With MiXCR, TCRdb reprocessed the PCR reads. TCRdb's processing, not the authors', yielded these V and J calls. The sample lists 72,000 or so clones, 15% to 20% occurring once. The germline V gene has CDR1 SGHTA and CDR2 FQGNSA. This CDR3 spans 15 amino acids. V was cut by 5 bases and J by 5 bases, with 18 bases left in between. No patient had received any treatment before thyroid surgery.

The rearrangement joins TRBV7-2 to TRBJ2-5; D is possibly TRBD1 or TRBD2 (5 bases each). The sequenced sample was blood. The origin of this receptor is a female donor with papillary thyroid cancer or a benign thyroid nodule (not recorded which). Some clones in this sample may be carry-over from other donors' samples. The CDR3 here is CASSPGAGNLETQYF. The CDR3 nucleotides read TGTGCCAGCAGCCCCGGGGCAGGGAATTTGGAGACCCAGTACTTC.